The T cell receptor (beta chain) described here comes from a study of OX40 agonist ivuxolimab in advanced cancers. Some clones are missing from TCRdb's copy, which holds only in-frame ones; the method was immunoSEQ multiplex PCR. Of fewer than 15,000 clones detected, around 80% appear once; the ten largest clones hold 36%. Blood sampling was done at baseline, cycle 4 day 1, and cycle 7 day 1. This CDR3 contains 19 residues. Between the trimmed V and J ends, which lost 1 base and 1 base, there was a span of 19 bases. Germline CDR1 is MDHEN and CDR2 is SYDVKM. The sample in question was CD4+ or CD8+ T cells sorted from blood, obtained in a trial of the OX40 agonist ivuxolimab. The chain joins TRBV28 to TRBJ2-2; D is perhaps TRBD1 (6 bases). The receptor comes from an adult with an advanced solid tumor such as melanoma, head and neck, liver or kidney cancer. CDR3 bases: TGTGCCAGCAGTTTATTCCCCCCCCGGGACATCCAGAACACCGGGGAGCTGTTTTTT. Translating it yields CASSLFPPRDIQNTGELFF.